Listed below are T cell receptor beta chains from one sample, sequenced in a study of blood T cell repertoires in COVID-19. Sequencing used immunoSEQ multiplex PCR; TCRdb keeps in-frame clones, though not all of them. The sample includes roughly 100,000 clones, approximately 88% seen only once; the top ten take roughly 3.6%. The specimen sequenced was peripheral blood. These receptors were obtained from a woman aged 55-69 years with acute or convalescent COVID-19. Both conserved end residues are part of each CDR3. Each record gives: clone size, J gene, D gene, V gene, CDR3 protein, CDR3 DNA. The D gene is left open where the match is weak. Not every row has a clone size; where given, it reads once, few, many or a size class.

size: NA
J: TRBJ1-1
D: NA
V: TRBV2
CDR3: CASSGNANRNTEAFF
DNA: TGTGCCAGCTCCGGGAACGCGAACCGGAACACTGAAGCTTTCTTT

size: NA
J: TRBJ1-2
D: NA
V: TRBV19
CDR3: CASSISPGAYGYTF
DNA: TGTGCCAGTAGTATCTCCCCAGGGGCCTATGGCTACACCTTC

size: NA
J: TRBJ1-6
D: TRBD1
V: TRBV5-1
CDR3: CASSLLGQGESPLHF
DNA: TGCGCCAGCAGCTTGCTCGGACAGGGGGAATCACCCCTCCACTTT

size: NA
J: TRBJ1-2
D: TRBD1
V: TRBV2
CDR3: CASSERGQASWGYTF
DNA: TGTGCCAGCAGTGAGAGGGGACAGGCTTCGTGGGGCTACACCTTC

size: NA
J: TRBJ2-1
D: TRBD2
V: TRBV7-3
CDR3: CASSLNAGGRYNEQFF
DNA: TGTGCCAGCAGCTTAAATGCGGGAGGAAGGTACAATGAGCAGTTCTTC

size: NA
J: TRBJ1-2
D: NA
V: TRBV5-4
CDR3: CASSLGAGDYGYTF
DNA: TGTGCCAGCAGCTTGGGGGCAGGGGACTATGGCTACACCTTC

size: NA
J: TRBJ1-1
D: NA
V: TRBV3-1/TRBV3-2
CDR3: CASSTPGTEAFF
DNA: TGTGCCAGCAGCACCCCGGGGACTGAAGCTTTCTTT

size: NA
J: TRBJ2-7
D: NA
V: TRBV7-2
CDR3: CASSLVSDEQYF
DNA: TGTGCCAGCAGCTTAGTCTCAGACGAGCAGTACTTC

size: NA
J: TRBJ2-6
D: TRBD2
V: TRBV9
CDR3: CASSPRASGRTGANVLTF
DNA: TGTGCCAGCAGCCCCCGGGCTAGCGGGAGAACAGGGGCCAACGTCCTGACTTTC

size: NA
J: TRBJ1-2
D: TRBD1
V: TRBV24-1
CDR3: CATSASDRAGYTF
DNA: TGTGCCACCAGTGCCTCGGACAGGGCTGGCTACACCTTC

size: NA
J: TRBJ1-1
D: NA
V: TRBV19
CDR3: CASSPGTGRFGTEAFF
DNA: TGTGCCAGTAGCCCAGGTACAGGGCGGTTTGGCACTGAAGCTTTCTTT

size: NA
J: TRBJ1-2
D: TRBD1
V: TRBV3-1/TRBV3-2
CDR3: CASSQLQGAGGYTF
DNA: TGTGCCAGCAGCCAGTTACAGGGGGCGGGTGGCTACACCTTC

size: NA
J: TRBJ2-7
D: NA
V: TRBV19
CDR3: CASHFGRFFF
DNA: TGTGCCAGTCATTTCGGGAGATTTTTCTTC

size: NA
J: TRBJ2-3
D: TRBD2
V: TRBV5-4
CDR3: CASSLRTSGSADTQYF
DNA: TGTGCCAGCAGCCTTAGGACTAGCGGGAGCGCAGATACGCAGTATTTT

size: NA
J: TRBJ2-1
D: NA
V: TRBV6-5
CDR3: CASSPGVHNNEQFF
DNA: TGTGCCAGCAGCCCGGGAGTACACAACAATGAGCAGTTCTTC

size: NA
J: TRBJ1-1
D: TRBD1
V: TRBV6-5
CDR3: CASMQGVPKMAFF
DNA: TGTGCCAGCATGCAGGGGGTACCAAAAATGGCTTTCTTT

size: NA
J: TRBJ2-5
D: TRBD2
V: TRBV7-8
CDR3: CASSFGNQGGGHF
DNA: TGTGCCAGCAGCTTCGGAAATCAGGGCGGGGGTCACTTC

size: NA
J: TRBJ2-1
D: TRBD2
V: TRBV7-8
CDR3: CASSFLLAGGKGNEQFF
DNA: TGTGCCAGCAGCTTCCTATTGGCGGGGGGCAAAGGTAATGAGCAGTTCTTC

size: NA
J: TRBJ2-5
D: TRBD1
V: TRBV13
CDR3: CASSPRDREQETQYF
DNA: TGTGCCAGCAGCCCCCGGGACAGAGAACAAGAGACCCAGTACTTC

size: once
J: TRBJ2-1
D: TRBD2
V: TRBV4-2
CDR3: CASSQTSGSNEQFF
DNA: TGTGCCAGCAGCCAGACTAGCGGGAGCAATGAGCAGTTCTTC